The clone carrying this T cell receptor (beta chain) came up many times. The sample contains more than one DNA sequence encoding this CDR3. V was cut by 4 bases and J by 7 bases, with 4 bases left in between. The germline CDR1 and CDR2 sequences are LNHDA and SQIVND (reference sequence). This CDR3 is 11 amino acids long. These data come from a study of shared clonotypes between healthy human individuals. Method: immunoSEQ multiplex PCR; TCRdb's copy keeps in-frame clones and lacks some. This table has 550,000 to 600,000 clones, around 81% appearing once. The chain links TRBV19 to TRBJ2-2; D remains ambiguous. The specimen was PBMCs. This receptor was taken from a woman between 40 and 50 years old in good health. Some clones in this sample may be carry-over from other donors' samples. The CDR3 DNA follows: TGTGCCAGTAGTAACCACGGGGAGCTGTTTTTT. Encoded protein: CASSNHGELFF.